This is a list of T cell receptor beta chains from one sample in a study of blood T cells in healthy people across ages. TCRdb re-analysed the 5' RACE reads in MiXCR, keeping a single row per CDR3 protein. The data hold over 450,000 distinct CDR3 sequences, with more than 20% observed a single time. Separately, the same data were catalogued under a study of T cells of mothers and their children.

Material: blood. The receptor set was obtained from a boy between 10 and 17 years old in good health. CDR3s include the opening cysteine and the closing phenylalanine or tryptophan. Fields, in order: V gene, J gene, clone size, D gene, CDR3 DNA, CDR3 protein. The D gene is left open where the match is weak. Some rows mark clone size as missing; the rest say once, few, many or name a class of expanded clone.

TRBV7-3	TRBJ2-1	.	.	TGTGCCAGCAGCTCCGACATCTACAATGAGCAGTTCTTC	CASSSDIYNEQFF
TRBV24-1	TRBJ2-1	many	TRBD1	TGTGCCACCAGTACCCTCGCCGGGACAGGCGCCCAGCCCTTACAGTTCTTC	CATSTLAGTGAQPLQFF
TRBV7-9	TRBJ1-1	.	.	TGTGCCAGCAGTAGGGAGCAGGCTTTTATCCCTGAAGCTTTCTTT	CASSREQAFIPEAFF
TRBV19	TRBJ2-2	few	.	TGTGCCAGTAGTAATAGACTAACCGGGGAGCTGTTTTTT	CASSNRLTGELFF
TRBV9	TRBJ2-5	.	TRBD2	TGTGCCAGCTCTACTAGCGGGGGGGGGAAAGAGACCCAGTACTTC	CASSTSGGGKETQYF
TRBV6-5	TRBJ2-1	.	.	TGTGCCAGCAGTTACTCCAGGGATAATGAGCAGTTCTTC	CASSYSRDNEQFF
TRBV9	TRBJ2-7	few	.	TGTGCCAGCAGCGTAGAGTCAAGCTACGAGCAGTACTTC	CASSVESSYEQYF
TRBV6-6	TRBJ1-6	.	.	TGTGCCAGCACAGTGGATAATTCACCCCTCCACTTT	CASTVDNSPLHF
TRBV7-2	TRBJ2-2	few	.	TGTGCCAGCAGCTTAGGGGGATGGACCGGGGAGCTGTTTTTT	CASSLGGWTGELFF
TRBV6-1	TRBJ2-7	few	.	TGTGCCAGCAGTGAAGTGGGGCAATTTCTCCCCTACGAGCAGTACTTC	CASSEVGQFLPYEQYF
TRBV12-3/TRBV12-4	TRBJ1-4	.	.	TGTGCCAGCACCCTCGCAACCTCGAGTGAAAAACTGTTTTTT	CASTLATSSEKLFF
TRBV29-1	TRBJ2-7	.	.	TGCAGCGTTGATGGCAGAGGCTACGAGCAGTACTTC	CSVDGRGYEQYF
TRBV9	TRBJ2-3	few	.	TGTGCCAGCAGCGCTACGGACGCCAGCACAGATACGCAGTATTTT	CASSATDASTDTQYF
TRBV11-2	TRBJ1-4	.	.	TGTGCCAGCAGCGCGACACCGGGACACCAGAGCATTTTT	CASSATPGHQSIF
TRBV9	TRBJ1-2	few	TRBD1	TGTGCCAGCAGCGCGAGGGACAGGAGCACGGGGGGCTACACCTTC	CASSARDRSTGGYTF
TRBV5-1	TRBJ2-5	few	TRBD2	TGCGCCAGCAGCGGCGGGACTAGACGAGAGACCCAGTACTTC	CASSGGTRRETQYF
TRBV7-2	TRBJ2-7	few	.	TGTGCCAGCAGCCCTCTCGGGGCCTCTTCCTACGAGCAGTACTTC	CASSPLGASSYEQYF
TRBV20-1	TRBJ2-7	few	.	TGCAGTGCTAACGACTTAGCCTCCTACGAGCAGTACTTC	CSANDLASYEQYF
TRBV6-5	TRBJ2-1	.	TRBD2	TGTGCCAGCAGTCTCCGACTAGCGGTATACAATGAGCAGTTCTTC	CASSLRLAVYNEQFF
TRBV5-1	TRBJ2-7	.	TRBD2	TGCGCCAGCAGACATGATAGCGGGAGAGGCTCCTACGAGCAGTACTTC	CASRHDSGRGSYEQYF
TRBV9	TRBJ2-1	.	TRBD2	TGTGCCAGCAGCATTGGGACTAGCGGGAGGACTGAGCAGTTCTTC	CASSIGTSGRTEQFF
TRBV6-1	TRBJ2-3	.	.	TGTGCCAGCAGTGAGGGGACGAGCACAGATACGCAGTATTTT	CASSEGTSTDTQYF
TRBV29-1	TRBJ1-4	.	TRBD1	TGCAGCATTGGTACAGGGGAGGATGAAAAACTGTTTTTT	CSIGTGEDEKLFF
TRBV29-1	TRBJ1-2	.	TRBD1	TGCAGCGTTAGTCAGGGGGCGGTTGGCTACACCTTC	CSVSQGAVGYTF
TRBV2	TRBJ2-1	.	.	TGTGCCAGCAGTGAGTCTACGAGCTCCTACAATGAGCAGTTCTTC	CASSESTSSYNEQFF
TRBV6-6	TRBJ1-6	few	.	TGTGCCAGCAGTTCAAACCAGGGAAGGCGCGATAATTCACCCCTCCACTTT	CASSSNQGRRDNSPLHF
TRBV5-1	TRBJ1-5	.	.	TGCGCCAGCAGCGTCGGGACGGCTGGCCAGCCCCTGCATTTT	CASSVGTAGQPLHF
TRBV7-2	TRBJ2-3	.	.	TGTGCCAGCAGCTTCTATACCCCAAGCACAGATACGCAGTATTTT	CASSFYTPSTDTQYF
TRBV29-1	TRBJ2-1	.	TRBD1	TGCAGCGTCTCGGACAGGGGGCATGGTGAGCAGTTCTTC	CSVSDRGHGEQFF
TRBV7-2	TRBJ2-5	.	.	TGTGCCAGCAGCGCGGGACAGCAAGAGACCCAGTACTTC	CASSAGQQETQYF
TRBV29-1	TRBJ2-7	few	TRBD1	TGCAGCGCCCAACGACAGGGGGTCTACGAGCAGTACTTC	CSAQRQGVYEQYF
TRBV2	TRBJ1-1	.	.	TGTGCCAGCAGTGGATATAGAGGGGGGCTTGAAGCTTTCTTT	CASSGYRGGLEAFF
TRBV24-1	TRBJ2-4	few	TRBD1	TGTGCCACCAGTGACACGGGACAGGGAGGAATTCAGTACTTC	CATSDTGQGGIQYF
TRBV7-2	TRBJ2-3	.	.	TGTGCCAGCAGCCCCTTTGGGCAGGGTGACACAGATACGCAGTATTTT	CASSPFGQGDTDTQYF
TRBV28	TRBJ2-1	.	.	TGTGCCAGCAGTACCCGGACAGCGACGGATGAGCAGTTCTTC	CASSTRTATDEQFF
TRBV9	TRBJ2-3	few	TRBD2	TGTGCCAGCAGCGTCACTAGCGCACCAAGCACAGATACGCAGTATTTT	CASSVTSAPSTDTQYF
TRBV6-5	TRBJ2-5	few	TRBD1	TGTGCCAGACAGGGGTGCCAAGAGACCCAGTACTTC	CARQGCQETQYF
TRBV5-1	TRBJ1-1	.	.	TGCGCCAGCAGCTTGGCCGGGGGGATGGGGACCGCTGAAGCTTTCTTT	CASSLAGGMGTAEAFF
TRBV6-5	TRBJ2-5	few	TRBD1	TGTGCCAGCAGTTACTCGACAGGGCAAGAGACCCAGTACTTC	CASSYSTGQETQYF
TRBV27	TRBJ2-7	few	.	TGTGCCAGCAGTTTTGGATCACGAGGAGACGGGTCCTACGAGCAGTACTTC	CASSFGSRGDGSYEQYF
TRBV4-3	TRBJ2-6	few	.	TGCGCCAGCAGCCAGTCTCTAAGGGTCTCTGGGGCCAACGTCCTGACTTTC	CASSQSLRVSGANVLTF
TRBV20-1	TRBJ2-3	few	TRBD2	TGCAGTGCTACGGTTGGGCGGGGGGGTCCAGATACGCAGTATTTT	CSATVGRGGPDTQYF
TRBV3-1	TRBJ2-7	.	.	TGTGCCAGCAGCCAAGGGGCGGATCCCTCCTACGAGCAGTACTTC	CASSQGADPSYEQYF
TRBV6-2/TRBV6-3	TRBJ2-7	.	.	TGTGCCAGCACCCAGGACAGACCCTACGAGCAGTACTTC	CASTQDRPYEQYF
TRBV2	TRBJ2-5	few	.	TGTGCCAGCAGTGATGTGGGGACCCAGCACTTC	CASSDVGTQHF
TRBV5-4	TRBJ2-7	few	.	TGTGCCAGCAGCTTGGGGGCGGCTAGCGCTCTCTACGAGCAGTACTTC	CASSLGAASALYEQYF